The present TCR beta chain was sequenced within a study of CD8+ T cells in alopecia areata. Study-wide results and limits: On tofacitinib, scalp clonality and expanded CD8+ clones among top 100 fell significantly.

The V end was cut by 6 bases, the J end by 9 bases, with 18 bases between. CDR3 size: 13 residues. From germline, CDR1 is SQVTM and CDR2 ANQGSEA. Specified treatment: oral pan-JAK inhibitor, 5-10 mg twice daily. cDNA prepared by RNA extraction and subsequent reverse transcription served as the template for sequencing. Method: immunoSEQ multiplex PCR; TCRdb's copy keeps in-frame clones and lacks some. The table records 200,000 to 250,000 clones, 64% of them present only once. Concerning this clone: What it binds is unknown.

The chain uses TRBV29-1 and TRBJ2-1; weak D call: TRBD1 (6 bases). This TCR was recovered from a human donor with alopecia areata. This material consisted of CD4+ T cells sorted from blood, taken at week 4, from a patient treated with tofacitinib. The CDR3 DNA is TGCAGCGTCCAGGGGAGTCCCCGGGGTGAGCAGTTCTTC. Translation gives CSVQGSPRGEQFF.